These 32 T cell receptor beta chains originate from one sample sequenced in a study of CD8 T cells in ankylosing spondylitis. TCRdb processed the 5' RACE reads anew with MiXCR; each CDR3 protein has one entry. The data show more than 100,000 distinct CDR3 sequences, over 10% seen once. What was sequenced was blood, either unsorted or a sorted T cell fraction (not recorded which). All receptors come from a female donor with ankylosing spondylitis or in good health (not recorded which).

This clonotype was seen ten or more times. The CDR3 reads CASSSPKVVWQETQYF. The CDR3 nucleotides read TGTGCCAGCAGTTCGCCCAAAGTGGTGTGGCAAGAGACCCAGTACTTC. The V and J genes are TRBV12-3 or TRBV12-4 and TRBJ2-5; D unresolved. Deletions cut 4 bases from V and 2 bases from J, with 17 bases between. This CDR3 has 16 amino acids.

This chain joins TRBV10-2 and TRBJ2-1; D perhaps matches TRBD1 (5 bases). V lost 5 bases and J 1 base, leaving 12 bases between the germline ends. The CDR3 consists of 15 residues. The germline V gene has CDR1 WSHSY and CDR2 SAAADI. The CDR3 is CASSFQGMSYNEQFF. The CDR3 DNA reads TGCGCCAGCAGTTTTCAGGGAATGTCCTACAATGAGCAGTTCTTC.

This clonotype has more than one count but fewer than ten. The gene calls are TRBV18 and TRBJ2-6; D remains ambiguous. In germline, CDR1 is KGHSH, CDR2 LQKENI. The CDR3 loop spans 14 amino acids. V shed 6 bases and J shed 0 bases, with 6 bases lying between them. In DNA, the CDR3 is TGTGCCAGCTCCCCATTCTCTGGGGCCAACGTCCTGACTTTC. This encodes CASSPFSGANVLTF.

This clonotype was recorded at least ten times. V gene TRBV7-3 combines with J gene TRBJ1-3; 9 positions agree with TRBD1. With 3 bases clipped from V and 3 bases from J, the junction kept 0 bases outside the gene matches. Per germline, CDR1 SGHTA and CDR2 FQGTGA. The CDR3 spans 14 residues. CDR3 protein: CASSLGQGGNTIYF. The CDR3 nucleotides are TGTGCCAGCAGCTTGGGACAGGGTGGAAACACCATATATTTT. The variable domain in full, completed from reference TRBV7-3 and TRBJ1-3, reads GAGVSQTPSNKVTEKGKYVELRCDPISGHTALYWYRQSLGQGPEFLIYFQGTGAADDSGLPNDRFFAVRPEGSVSTLKIQRTERGDSAVYLCASSLGQGGNTIYFGEGSWLTVV.

The genes are TRBV10-3 and TRBJ1-4; TRBD1 matches 8 bases. CDR3 size: 13 residues. Unmatched junction bases numbered 7, after V lost 10 bases and J lost 6 bases. Germline loops: CDR1 ENHRY, CDR2 SYGVKD. The CDR3 nucleotides are TGTGCCACTCGCGGGACAGGTGATGAAAAACTGTTTTTT. The encoded protein is CATRGTGDEKLFF.

Many counts were recorded for this clonotype. The chain joins TRBV29-1 to TRBJ2-2; TRBD2 matches 11 bases. Germline V gene lookup returns CDR1 SQVTM and CDR2 ANQGSEA. CDR3 length equals 15 residues. The trim removed 4 bases at V and 5 bases at J, leaving 6 bases unmatched. The CDR3: CSVVAGGRLTGELFF. DNA of the CDR3: TGCAGCGTTGTAGCGGGAGGGCGATTGACCGGGGAGCTGTTTTTT.

Only a few counts were recorded for this clonotype. The gene calls are TRBV2 and TRBJ2-2; 7 bases match TRBD1. V was clipped by 6 bases and J by 0 bases; unmatched bases: 1. From germline, CDR1 is SNHLY and CDR2 FYNNEI. CDR3 size: 14 residues. The CDR3 sequence is CASRGQTNTGELFF. The DNA for the CDR3 is TGTGCCAGCAGGGGACAGACGAACACCGGGGAGCTGTTTTTT.

This clonotype was counted a few times. The chain recombines TRBV4-1 with TRBJ2-1; TRBD2 might be the D (5 bases). V was trimmed by 6 bases and J by 5 bases, leaving 11 bases between them. The CDR3 spans 13 residues. Germline assignment: CDR1 MGHRA and CDR2 YSYEKL. CDR3 in DNA: TGCGCCAGCAGTCTAACCGGGAACAATGAGCAGTTCTTC. Residues: CASSLTGNNEQFF.

This clonotype was recorded at least ten times. V is TRBV12-3 or TRBV12-4 and J is TRBJ1-6; 8 bases are a match to TRBD1. J was trimmed by 8 bases and V by 7 bases; bases with no gene match: 10. The CDR3 length is 15 residues. As DNA, the CDR3 is TGTGCCAGCACTGGGGGACAGGCGAGGCATTCACCCCTCCACTTT. It codes for CASTGGQARHSPLHF.

This clonotype was counted many times. The rearrangement links TRBV15 to TRBJ1-2; D might be TRBD1 (5 bases). The CDR3 runs to 15 residues. The V end lost 0 bases, the J end lost 10 bases, and 18 bases lay between the germline ends. CDR1 and CDR2 (germline): LNHNV, YYDKDF (reference sequence). DNA for the CDR3: TGTGCCACCAGCAGAGATCGGGACCTTCCATTAATCTACACCTTC. This encodes CATSRDRDLPLIYTF.

This clonotype occurred many times. The V and J genes are TRBV6-1 and TRBJ2-1; TRBD2 matches at 8 bases. After removal of 4 bases from V and 9 bases from J, the junction contained 8 bases not matched to a gene. Germline CDR1 reads MNHNS; CDR2 reads SASEGT. This CDR3 is 14 amino acids long. DNA for the CDR3: TGTGCCAGCAGTGTATCAACGGGAGGGCTTGAGCAGTTCTTC. Translated: CASSVSTGGLEQFF.

The sample holds many counts of this clonotype. The rearrangement joins TRBV12-3 or TRBV12-4 to TRBJ1-2, with no clear D. The CDR3 is 13 residues long. V gave up 4 bases and J gave up 3 bases, with 9 bases separating them. The CDR3 nucleotides are TGTGCCAGCAGTTCATATAGGGACTATGGCTACACCTTC. This gives the protein CASSSYRDYGYTF.

This clonotype was observed at least ten times. The chain carries TRBV5-6 and TRBJ1-4; the D is unclear. The CDR3 is made up of 15 amino acids. V lost 5 bases and J 10 bases, leaving 21 bases between the germline ends. Germline V gene lookup returns CDR1 SGHDT and CDR2 YYEEEE. The CDR3 reads CASSLFETSVGKLFF. In DNA, the CDR3 is TGTGCCAGCAGTTTGTTCGAAACCAGCGTTGGAAAACTGTTTTTT. The whole variable domain, remainder taken from reference TRBV5-6 and TRBJ1-4, is DAGVTQSPTHLIKTRGQQVTLRCSPKSGHDTVSWYQQALGQGPQFIFQYYEEEERQRGNFPDRFSGHQFPNYSSELNVNALLLGDSALYLCASSLFETSVGKLFFGSGTQLSVL.

V gene TRBV7-9 combines with J gene TRBJ2-2, with 11 bases aligning to TRBD2. This CDR3 has 15 amino acids. Germline lookup yields CDR1 SEHNR and CDR2 FQNEAQ (reference sequence). The J segment lost 12 bases and the V segment lost 10 bases, leaving 16 bases of the junction unmatched. The CDR3 sequence is CANLLLAGELGQLFF. The CDR3, as DNA: TGTGCCAACCTACTACTAGCGGGAGAGCTGGGACAGCTGTTTTTT.

This clonotype occurred many times. The J gene is TRBJ2-5, the V gene TRBV20-1, with a weak D call TRBD2 (5 bases). Germline V lookup: CDR1 DFQATT, CDR2 SNEGSKA (reference sequence). The CDR3 loop spans 14 amino acids. Trimming pared 0 bases from V and 2 bases from J, leaving 10 bases between. In DNA form, the CDR3 reads TGCAGTGCTAGAGAAGTAGCGAGGCAAGAGACCCAGTACTTC. This gives the protein CSAREVARQETQYF.

The table lists this clonotype with many counts. This chain connects TRBV29-1 to TRBJ1-1; TRBD1 is a possible D gene (5 bases). V was clipped by 7 bases and J by 2 bases, with 14 bases between them. The CDR3 has 13 residues. Looked up from germline, CDR1 is SQVTM and CDR2 is ANQGSEA. CDR3 amino acids: CSGTSGLNTEAFF. The CDR3 region has the DNA TGCAGCGGTACGTCAGGGTTAAACACTGAAGCTTTCTTT.

This clonotype was counted between two and nine times. The chain combines TRBV4-1 with TRBJ1-5; D might be TRBD1 (5 bases). Looked up from germline, CDR1 is MGHRA and CDR2 is YSYEKL. V lost 0 bases, J lost 1 base, and 13 bases lay in between. This CDR3 comprises 17 residues. The CDR3 here is CASSQEGQGRSNQPQHF. The CDR3 nucleotides are TGCGCCAGCAGCCAAGAGGGGCAGGGAAGGAGCAATCAGCCCCAGCATTTT.

This clonotype is judged medium-sized. The rearrangement joins TRBV12-3 or TRBV12-4 to TRBJ1-5, with 8 bases fitting TRBD1. V was pared by 5 bases and J by 6 bases, with 6 bases of the junction left unmatched. The CDR3 sequence is 14 residues long. The CDR3 sequence: CASSTSDRAQPQHF. The CDR3 DNA reads TGTGCCAGCAGTACCTCGGACAGGGCTCAGCCCCAGCATTTT.

This clonotype was seen only a few times. This chain uses TRBV5-1 with TRBJ2-1; no firm D call. This CDR3 is built from 16 residues. Trimming removed 0 bases from V and 6 bases from J, with 16 bases in between. Germline V gene sequence: CDR1 SGHRS, CDR2 YFSETQ. The CDR3 DNA follows: TGCGCCAGCAGCTTGGAGATAGGGCACCCGCCCAATGAGCAGTTCTTC. Its protein is CASSLEIGHPPNEQFF.

For this clonotype: A much bigger clone sits one base away, suggesting this may be a read error. In DNA form, the CDR3 reads TGCAGTGCGTTCGTCCCCCTAGCGAGAGGATACAGTGAGCAGTTCTTC. This gives the protein CSAFVPLARGYSEQFF. The V gene is TRBV20-1, the J gene TRBJ2-1; D might be TRBD2 (6 bases). Per germline, CDR1 DFQATT and CDR2 SNEGSKA (reference sequence). This CDR3 comprises 16 residues.

There are many counts of this clonotype. The chain carries TRBV24-1 and TRBJ2-1; 11 bases are shared with TRBD1. The CDR3 is made up of 15 amino acids. CDR1 and CDR2 from the germline V gene are KGHDR and SFDVKD. Losses at the gene ends were 4 bases for V and 9 bases for J; bases not matched to a gene: 7. The CDR3 here is CATSDRPGTGGEQFF. The CDR3 bases are TGTGCCACCAGTGACCGTCCCGGGACAGGGGGTGAGCAGTTCTTC.

This clonotype was observed many times. The V call is TRBV10-3, the J call TRBJ2-7; D unclear. This CDR3 comprises 11 residues. The ends were cut back, 4 bases at V and 2 bases at J, with 3 bases in the middle. Germline CDR1 is ENHRY and CDR2 is SYGVKD. The CDR3 protein is CAISAAYEQYF. DNA of the CDR3: TGTGCCATCAGTGCGGCCTACGAGCAGTACTTC.

In this sample, this clonotype turned up many times. The chain employs TRBV5-1 and TRBJ1-1; unclear D gene. The CDR3 is made up of 11 amino acids. V dropped 2 bases and J dropped 10 bases, with 9 bases sitting between them. CDR1 is SGHRS and CDR2 is YFSETQ in the germline V gene. This CDR3 is CASSFSNLAFF. The CDR3 DNA is TGCGCCAGCAGCTTCTCTAATCTAGCTTTCTTT.

This clonotype was seen at least ten times. The chain links TRBV7-7 to TRBJ1-4, with TRBD1 identical over 7 bases. V lost 5 bases and J lost 2; bases outside the gene matches: 5. Germline assignment: CDR1 SSHAT and CDR2 FNYEAQ (reference sequence). This CDR3 has 15 residues. This CDR3 is CASSKGQATNEKLFF. Written as DNA, the CDR3 is TGTGCCAGCAGCAAAGGACAGGCCACTAATGAAAAACTGTTTTTT.

The J gene is TRBJ1-6, the V gene TRBV6-5, with a tentative D call TRBD1 (6 bases). Trimming removed 5 bases at V and 10 bases at J, with 15 bases between. Per the germline V gene, CDR1 is MNHEY and CDR2 is SVGAGI. CDR3 length: 14 amino acids. CDR3 sequence (DNA): TGTGCCAGCAGTCTCGAGGGGGATTCATCACCCCTCCACTTT. Protein sequence: CASSLEGDSSPLHF.

In this sample, this clonotype turned up many times. The rearrangement uses TRBV7-7 and TRBJ2-1, with 7 bases lining up with TRBD1. Germline CDR1 reads SSHAT; CDR2 reads FNYEAQ (reference sequence). V was pared by 5 bases and J by 4 bases, with 11 bases of the junction left unmatched. The CDR3 is 16 amino acids. For the CDR3, the DNA is TGTGCCAGCAGCCCAATTTCGGGACAGATATACAATGAGCAGTTCTTC. This translates into CASSPISGQIYNEQFF.

The chain combines TRBV7-2 with TRBJ2-1, with TRBD1 matching 7 bases. The CDR3 has 16 amino acids. Germline values: CDR1 SGHTA, CDR2 FQGNSA. The V and J ends lost 5 bases and 4 bases, in that order; junction bases with no gene match: 11. The CDR3 DNA is TGTGCCAGCAGCCCCCCGGGACAGCCCAAATACAATGAGCAGTTCTTC. Residues: CASSPPGQPKYNEQFF.

This chain uses TRBV5-3 with TRBJ2-1, with D tentatively TRBD2 (5 bases). TRBV5-3 is annotated as an ORF whose role is uncertain. The CDR3 covers 11 residues. V lost 10 bases and J 7 bases, leaving 12 bases between the germline ends. CDR3 nucleotides: TGTGCCGCGCTCCGAGGGAATGAGCAGTTCTTC. It yields the protein CAALRGNEQFF.

This clonotype was detected ten times or more. This chain uses TRBV28 with TRBJ2-7; the match to TRBD1 covers 7 bases. The V and J ends lost 5 bases and 6 bases, in that order; junction bases with no gene match: 10. The CDR3 has 14 residues. CDR1 is MDHEN and CDR2 is SYDVKM in the germline V gene. CDR3 in DNA: TGTGCCAGCAGTCCCGCCCAGGGGGTGGTCGAGCAGTACTTC. Its translation is CASSPAQGVVEQYF.

Of note for this clonotype: One end of the junction varies from germline; a read error may be responsible. The rearrangement joins TRBV10-3 to TRBJ2-7, with 9 nucleotides matching TRBD1. The CDR3 totals 16 residues. Germline lookup yields CDR1 ENHRY and CDR2 SYGVKD. The CDR3 here is CTISPGTGTGRYEQYF. CDR3 nucleotides: TGTACCATCAGTCCCGGGACAGGGACGGGGCGCTACGAGCAGTACTTC.

This clonotype was observed a handful of times. The rearrangement joins TRBV6-5 to TRBJ2-1, with a weak D call TRBD2 (6 bases). V gave up 4 bases and J gave up 1 base, with 11 bases separating them. The CDR3 has 15 amino acids. Germline CDR1 is MNHEY and CDR2 is SVGAGI. This CDR3 is CASSFREWSYNEQFF. DNA for the CDR3: TGTGCCAGCAGTTTCCGGGAGTGGTCCTACAATGAGCAGTTCTTC.

This clonotype has a count of ten or more. The V gene is TRBV5-1, the J gene TRBJ1-2; no clear D gene. CDR3 length equals 12 residues. From germline, CDR1 is SGHRS and CDR2 YFSETQ. The ends were cut back, 5 bases at V and 2 bases at J, with 7 bases in the middle. The CDR3 nucleotides read TGCGCCAGCAGGACCACAAACTATGGCTACACCTTC. This sequence encodes CASRTTNYGYTF.